Listed here are 15 T cell receptor beta chains from one sample, sequenced in a study of blood T cell repertoires in COVID-19 (dated by TCRdb to the early 2020s). The library was prepared using the immunoSEQ multiplex PCR assay. Here the immuneACCESS table is served through TCRdb, limited to in-frame sequences with V and J called. Missing clones are a known gap in these copies; in checked studies unresolved V genes cover under half, and the rest lacks a known reason. The sample yields approximately 150,000 clones; just over 90% were counted once. The ten largest clonotypes hold roughly 5% of the sample. What was sequenced was peripheral blood. Receptors were obtained from a man younger than 35 with COVID-19, enrolled during active disease.

This clone is a singleton in its sample. The chain is built from TRBV6-5 and TRBJ1-6, with D perhaps TRBD1 (6 bases). This CDR3 spans 15 amino acids. The germline V gene encodes CDR1 MNHEY and CDR2 SVGAGI. V lost 0 bases to trimming and J lost 6 bases, with 9 bases between them. The CDR3 DNA is TGTGCCAGCAGTTACTCGGACAGAAGTAATTCACCCCTCCACTTT. This gives the protein CASSYSDRSNSPLHF.

The chain joins TRBV27 to TRBJ2-7; 7 nucleotides agree with TRBD1. In germline, CDR1 is MNHEY, CDR2 SMNVEV (reference sequence). The CDR3 has 13 residues. V trimming: 6 bases; J trimming: 5 bases; junction bases outside the gene matches: 7. CDR3 sequence: CASRPTGMDEQYF. In DNA, the CDR3 is TGTGCCAGCAGACCGACAGGGATGGACGAGCAGTACTTC.

This clone was observed a single time. V usage is TRBV7-9 and J usage is TRBJ2-7, with 9 bases matching TRBD2. The CDR3 loop spans 13 amino acids. Germline assignment: CDR1 SEHNR and CDR2 FQNEAQ (reference sequence). Germline trimming cut 4 bases from V and 6 bases from J; bases unmatched to any gene: 4. The DNA of the CDR3 is TGTGCCAGCAGCTATAGCGGGAGTGGCGAGCAGTACTTC. Translating it yields CASSYSGSGEQYF.

The chain employs TRBV4-1 and TRBJ2-2, with D perhaps TRBD1 (5 bases). Germline-derived CDR1 and CDR2 are MGHRA and YSYEKL. Trimming cost V 5 bases and J 4 bases, with 14 bases left between them. The CDR3 is made up of 15 amino acids. The CDR3 loop reads CASSEPGKSTGELFF. The CDR3 DNA reads as TGCGCCAGCAGCGAACCAGGGAAAAGCACCGGGGAGCTGTTTTTT.

The gene calls are TRBV27 and TRBJ2-2; D gene uncertain. The germline gives CDR1 MNHEY, CDR2 SMNVEV (reference sequence). There are 14 residues in the CDR3. The V gene lost 3 bases and the J gene lost 0 bases, with 5 bases spanning the gap. CDR3 region: CASSFISNTGELFF. CDR3 sequence (DNA): TGTGCCAGCAGTTTTATTTCGAACACCGGGGAGCTGTTTTTT.

V and J are TRBV5-1 and TRBJ2-6; 7 positions match TRBD1. CDR1 and CDR2 (germline): SGHRS, YFSETQ. The CDR3 has 15 amino acids. Unmatched junction bases numbered 3, after V lost 2 bases and J lost 4 bases. CDR3 sequence: CASSFTGVGANVLTF. Written as DNA, the CDR3 is TGCGCCAGCAGCTTCACAGGGGTGGGGGCCAACGTCCTGACTTTC.

The rearrangement links TRBV5-6 to TRBJ2-1, with D tentatively TRBD2 (5 bases). The V end was cut by 2 bases, the J end by 5 bases, with 11 bases between. The CDR3 loop spans 14 amino acids. CDR1 and CDR2 from the germline V gene are SGHDT and YYEEEE. The chain's CDR3 is CASSFGNTDNEQFF. In DNA, the CDR3 is TGTGCCAGCAGCTTCGGGAATACCGACAATGAGCAGTTCTTC.

The chain joins TRBV28 to TRBJ1-2, with a possible D match to TRBD1 (6 bases). V lost 1 base, J lost 4 bases, and 13 bases lay in between. The CDR3 has 15 amino acids. Germline V gene sequence: CDR1 MDHEN, CDR2 SYDVKM. The CDR3: CASSLYGGGSYGYTF. Here the CDR3 DNA reads TGTGCCAGCAGTTTATATGGGGGGGGCAGCTATGGCTACACCTTC.

CDR3 amino acids: CASSPTGPFYGYTF. The DNA for the CDR3 is TGCGCCAGCAGCCCGACAGGGCCTTTCTATGGCTACACCTTC. This sequence joins TRBV5-1 and TRBJ1-2; 7 bases match TRBD1. Looked up from germline, CDR1 is SGHRS and CDR2 is YFSETQ. The CDR3 is made up of 14 amino acids. The J segment lost 4 bases and the V segment lost 4 bases, leaving 7 bases of the junction unmatched.

The V call is TRBV14, the J call TRBJ1-1; D is ambiguous. The CDR3 spans 11 residues. The V gene's germline CDR1 is SGHDN and CDR2 FVKESK. V gave up 1 base and J gave up 10 bases, with 7 bases separating them. CDR3 amino acids: CASSQGSLAFF. DNA of the CDR3: TGTGCCAGCAGCCAAGGGAGTCTAGCTTTCTTT. Based on the CDR3 plus reference TRBV14 and TRBJ1-1, the full variable domain is EAGVTQFPSHSVIEKGQTVTLRCDPISGHDNLYWYRRVMGKEIKFLLHFVKESKQDESGMPNNRFLAERTGGTYSTLKVQPAELEDSGVYFCASSQGSLAFFGQGTRLTVV.

The chain is built from TRBV28 and TRBJ2-1; D gene ambiguous. V lost 4 bases and J 5 bases, leaving 12 bases between the germline ends. Per germline, CDR1 MDHEN and CDR2 SYDVKM. The CDR3 is 14 residues long. The CDR3 sequence is CASSSVDTNNEQFF. CDR3 nucleotides: TGTGCCAGCAGTTCCGTCGATACTAACAATGAGCAGTTCTTC. Filled out from reference TRBV28 and TRBJ2-1, the complete variable domain reads DVKVTQSSRYLVKRTGEKVFLECVQDMDHENMFWYRQDPGLGLRLIYFSYDVKMKEKGDIPEGYSVSREKKERFSLILESASTNQTSMYLCASSSVDTNNEQFFGPGTRLTVL.

The chain is built from TRBV18 and TRBJ2-3; 9 bases fit TRBD2. The germline V gene encodes CDR1 KGHSH and CDR2 LQKENI. CDR3 size: 17 residues. Germline trimming cut 4 bases from V and 2 bases from J; bases unmatched to any gene: 10. The CDR3 nucleotides read TGTGCCAGCTCACGAGGGACTAGCCCAATTAACACAGATACGCAGTATTTT. It is translated as CASSRGTSPINTDTQYF.

The chain joins TRBV30 to TRBJ1-6; unclear D gene. The germline V and J ends were trimmed by 1 base and 0 bases, with 7 bases remaining between them. The CDR3 extends over 15 amino acids. Germline assignment: CDR1 GTSNPN and CDR2 SVGIG (reference sequence). This CDR3 reads CAWSDFSSYNSPLHF. CDR3 nucleotide sequence: TGTGCCTGGAGTGATTTTAGCTCCTATAATTCACCCCTCCACTTT.

The chain has TRBV18 and TRBJ2-4, with D possibly matching TRBD1 (5 bases). Trimming pared 3 bases from V and 2 bases from J, leaving 11 bases between. The CDR3 is 15 amino acids. The germline gives CDR1 KGHSH, CDR2 LQKENI. CDR3 sequence (DNA): TGTGCCAGCTCACCCCGCGACAGCTCCAAAAACATTCAGTACTTC. Amino acid sequence: CASSPRDSSKNIQYF.

The J gene is TRBJ2-2, the V gene TRBV7-3, with TRBD2 as a possible D gene (6 bases). Per germline, CDR1 SGHTA and CDR2 FQGTGA. Trimming shortened V by 11 bases and J by 0 bases, and 13 bases separated the two germline ends. The CDR3 length is 14 residues. The CDR3 region has the DNA TGTGCCGCCGTGGGGAGGACGAACACCGGGGAGCTGTTTTTT. Its translation: CAAVGRTNTGELFF.